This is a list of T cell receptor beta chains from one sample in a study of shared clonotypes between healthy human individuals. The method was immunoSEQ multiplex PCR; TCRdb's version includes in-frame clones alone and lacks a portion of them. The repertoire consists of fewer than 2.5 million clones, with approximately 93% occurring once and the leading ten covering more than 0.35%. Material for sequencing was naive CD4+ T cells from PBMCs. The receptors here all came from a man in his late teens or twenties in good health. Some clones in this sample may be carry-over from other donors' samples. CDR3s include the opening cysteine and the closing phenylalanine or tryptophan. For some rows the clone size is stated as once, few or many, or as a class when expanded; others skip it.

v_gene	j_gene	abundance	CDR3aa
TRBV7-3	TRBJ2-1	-	CASSGGDEQFF
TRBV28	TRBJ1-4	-	CASSGSRGMYEKLFF
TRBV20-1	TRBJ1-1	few	CSAAGNTEAFF
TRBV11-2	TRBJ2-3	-	CASSFDGTTTDTQYF
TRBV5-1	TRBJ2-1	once	CASSSERGYSYNEQFF
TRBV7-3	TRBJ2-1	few	CASSLGLAAYNEQFF
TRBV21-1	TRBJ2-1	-	CASSNRKRLKNEQFF
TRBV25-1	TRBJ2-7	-	CASSAPGLAGRSYEQYF
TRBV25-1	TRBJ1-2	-	CASRMTGGGYGYTF
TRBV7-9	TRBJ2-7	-	CASSNSGSIGEQYF
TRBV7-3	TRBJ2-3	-	CASSFAGDPDTQYF
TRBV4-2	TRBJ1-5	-	CASSPTGDGDQPQHF
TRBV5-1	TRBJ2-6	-	CASSAGLHSGANVLTF
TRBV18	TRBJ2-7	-	CASSQWGKPYEQYF
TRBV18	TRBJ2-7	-	CASSQTAGTGSIVYEQYF
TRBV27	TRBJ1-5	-	CASRGQGVGPQHF
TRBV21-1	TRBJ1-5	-	CASSKGHNRLNHQPQHF
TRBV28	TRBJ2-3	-	CASSPDTDTQYF
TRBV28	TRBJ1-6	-	CASSGGLAGSPLHF
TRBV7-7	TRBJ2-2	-	CASGKLAGDNTGELFF
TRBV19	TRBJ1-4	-	CASSLHRQLTNEKLFF
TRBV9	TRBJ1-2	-	CASSPGQSYGYTF